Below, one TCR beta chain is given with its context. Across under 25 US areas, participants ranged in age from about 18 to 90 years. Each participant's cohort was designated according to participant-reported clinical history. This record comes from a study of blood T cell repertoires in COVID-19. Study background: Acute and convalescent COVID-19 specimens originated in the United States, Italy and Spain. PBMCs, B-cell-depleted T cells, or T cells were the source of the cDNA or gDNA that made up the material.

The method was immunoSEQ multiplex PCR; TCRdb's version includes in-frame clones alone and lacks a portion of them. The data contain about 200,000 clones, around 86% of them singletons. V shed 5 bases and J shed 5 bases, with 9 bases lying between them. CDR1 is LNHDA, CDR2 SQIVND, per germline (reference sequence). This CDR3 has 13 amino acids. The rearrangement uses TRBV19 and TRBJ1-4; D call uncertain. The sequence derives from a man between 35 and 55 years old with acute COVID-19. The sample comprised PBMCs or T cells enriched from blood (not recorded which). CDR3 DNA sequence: TGTGCCAGTAGTGCGGTTTACAATGAAAAACTGTTTTTT. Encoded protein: CASSAVYNEKLFF. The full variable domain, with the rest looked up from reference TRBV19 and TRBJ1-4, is DGGITQSPKYLFRKEGQNVTLSCEQNLNHDAMYWYRQDPGQGLRLIYYSQIVNDFQKGDIAEGYSVSREKKESFPLTVTSAQKNPTAFYLCASSAVYNEKLFFGSGTQLSVL.